This TCR beta chain was recorded in a study of cytomegalovirus exposure and HLA in healthy donors. The PCR had 60 Vbeta and 13 Jbeta primers. Here immunoSEQ multiplex PCR was the method, and the copy in TCRdb shows in-frame clones only, minus some. The sample holds roughly 250,000 clones, 80% seen once. V lost 9 bases and J 0 bases, leaving 14 bases between the germline ends. The CDR3 runs to 14 residues. Germline V CDR1 and CDR2: LNHDA, SQIVND (reference sequence). The origin of this receptor is a girl aged 2 to 9 in good health and CMV-seronegative. This chain uses TRBV19 with TRBJ1-2; a possible D gene is TRBD1 (5 bases). Sample: PBMCs. CDR3 DNA: TGTGCCAGAGAATACCGACAGACTAACTATGGCTACACCTTC. This codes for CAREYRQTNYGYTF.